This TCR beta chain was obtained from a study of blood T cell repertoires in COVID-19. Study summary: Samples representing acute and convalescent COVID-19 were sourced from the United States, Italy and Spain. T cells, B-cell-depleted T cells, or PBMCs supplied cDNA or gDNA.

Trimming pared 7 bases from V and 4 bases from J, leaving 13 bases between. Per germline, CDR1 SGHTA and CDR2 FQGNSA. CDR3 size: 13 residues. Per the study methods: Amplification of reference gene primers provided the estimated nucleated cell counts. Data came from immunoSEQ multiplex PCR; TCRdb stores just in-frame clones and leaves some out. The DNA gave D and trimming, while V, J and clone size come from that table. The sample has 340,000 or so clones; roughly 87% are singletons. The TCR was taken from a man between 50 and 59 years old with active or convalescent COVID-19. Sequencing used peripheral blood. J is TRBJ1-1 and V is TRBV7-2; D not certain. The CDR3 DNA sequence: TGTGCCAGCAAGGTGCAGGATAGCACTGAAGCTTTCTTT. Its translation is CASKVQDSTEAFF.